This TCR beta chain was observed in a study of T cell repertoires in cytomegalovirus infection. J lost 10 bases, V lost 2 bases, and 6 bases had no gene match. The CDR3 contains 13 residues. Looked up from germline, CDR1 is SGHDN and CDR2 is FVKESK. From the reads, TCRdb called clonotypes with MiXCR, one entry per CDR3 protein. The table includes about 340,000 distinct CDR3 sequences, roughly 29% detected once. Remarks on this clonotype: Its antigen is currently unknown.

The starting material was cultured PBMCs, obtained from culture after CMV antigen stimulation. This chain joins TRBV14 and TRBJ1-1; 8 bases map to TRBD1. The sequence derives from a human donor in good health (CMV status not recorded). Some clones in this sample may be carry-over from other donors' samples. The CDR3: CASSQWTGSGAFF. The CDR3, as DNA: TGTGCCAGCAGCCAATGGACAGGGTCGGGAGCTTTCTTT.